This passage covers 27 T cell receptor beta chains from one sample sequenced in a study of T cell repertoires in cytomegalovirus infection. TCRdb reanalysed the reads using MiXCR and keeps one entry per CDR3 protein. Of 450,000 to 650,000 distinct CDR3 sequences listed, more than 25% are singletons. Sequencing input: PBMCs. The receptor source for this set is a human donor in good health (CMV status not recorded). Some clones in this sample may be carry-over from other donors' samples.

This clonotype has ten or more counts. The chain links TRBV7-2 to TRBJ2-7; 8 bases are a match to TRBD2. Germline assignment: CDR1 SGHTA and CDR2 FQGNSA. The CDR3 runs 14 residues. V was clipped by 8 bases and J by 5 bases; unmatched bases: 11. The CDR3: CASGSGGTKNEQYF. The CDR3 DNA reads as TGTGCCAGCGGGTCGGGAGGGACGAAGAACGAGCAGTACTTC.

CDR3 loop: CATSRGGESYEQYF. The CDR3 nucleotides are TGTGCCACCAGCAGAGGTGGGGAGTCGTACGAGCAGTACTTC. V is TRBV15 and J is TRBJ2-7; TRBD2 might be the D (5 bases). Looked up from germline, CDR1 is LNHNV and CDR2 is YYDKDF (reference sequence). V was cut by 1 base and J by 4 bases, with 11 bases left in between. This CDR3 contains 14 residues.

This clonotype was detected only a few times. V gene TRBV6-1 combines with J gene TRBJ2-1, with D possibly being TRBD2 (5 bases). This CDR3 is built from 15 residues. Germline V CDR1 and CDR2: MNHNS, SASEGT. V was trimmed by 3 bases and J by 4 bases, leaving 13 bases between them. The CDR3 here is CASSERGSSYNEQFF. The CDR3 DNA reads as TGTGCCAGCAGTGAGAGAGGGAGCAGTTACAATGAGCAGTTCTTC.

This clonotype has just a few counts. CDR3 DNA sequence: TGTGCCAGCAGCCTAATGGCTGAGACCCAGTACTTC. This sequence encodes CASSLMAETQYF. The rearrangement joins TRBV7-6 to TRBJ2-5; D ambiguous. Germline V gene data show CDR1 as SGHVS and CDR2 as FNYEAQ. The CDR3 spans 12 residues. V gave up 5 bases and J gave up 5 bases, with 9 bases separating them. Full variable domain (missing parts from reference TRBV7-6 and TRBJ2-5): GAGVSQSPRYKVTKRGQDVALRCDPISGHVSLYWYRQALGQGPEFLTYFNYEAQQDKSGLPNDRFSAERPEGSISTLTIQRTEQRDSAMYRCASSLMAETQYFGPGTRLLVL.

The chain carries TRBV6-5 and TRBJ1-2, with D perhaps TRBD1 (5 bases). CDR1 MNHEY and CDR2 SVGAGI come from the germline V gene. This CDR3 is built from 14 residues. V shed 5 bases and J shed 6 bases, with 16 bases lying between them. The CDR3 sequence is CASSAEGRSHGYTF. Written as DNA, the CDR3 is TGTGCCAGCAGTGCGGAGGGGCGTAGCCATGGCTACACCTTC.

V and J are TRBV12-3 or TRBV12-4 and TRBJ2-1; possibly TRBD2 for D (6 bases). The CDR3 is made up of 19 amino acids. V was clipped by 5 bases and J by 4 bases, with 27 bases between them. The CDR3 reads CASSPLAPLTDPGYNEQFF. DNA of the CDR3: TGTGCCAGCAGTCCACTAGCCCCCTTGACGGACCCGGGGTACAATGAGCAGTTCTTC.

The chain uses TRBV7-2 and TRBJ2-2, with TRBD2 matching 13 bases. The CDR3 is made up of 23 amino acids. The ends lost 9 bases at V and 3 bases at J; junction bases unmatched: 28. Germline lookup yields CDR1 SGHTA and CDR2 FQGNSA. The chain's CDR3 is CASMNPGRRLRTSGSRYTGELFF. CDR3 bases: TGTGCCAGTATGAACCCCGGAAGACGTCTACGGACTAGCGGGAGTAGGTACACCGGGGAGCTGTTTTTT.

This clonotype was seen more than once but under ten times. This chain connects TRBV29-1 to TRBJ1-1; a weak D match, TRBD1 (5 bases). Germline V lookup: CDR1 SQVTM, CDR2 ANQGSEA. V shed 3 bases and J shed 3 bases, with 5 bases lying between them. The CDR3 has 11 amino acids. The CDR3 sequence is CSVEGDTEAFF. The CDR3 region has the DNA TGCAGCGTTGAGGGGGACACTGAAGCTTTCTTT.

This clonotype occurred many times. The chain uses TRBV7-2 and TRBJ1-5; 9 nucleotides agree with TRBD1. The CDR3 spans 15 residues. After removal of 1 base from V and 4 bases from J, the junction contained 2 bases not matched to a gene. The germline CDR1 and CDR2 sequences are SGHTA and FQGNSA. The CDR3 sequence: CASSLVQGANQPQHF. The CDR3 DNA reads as TGTGCCAGCAGCTTAGTACAGGGGGCGAATCAGCCCCAGCATTTT.

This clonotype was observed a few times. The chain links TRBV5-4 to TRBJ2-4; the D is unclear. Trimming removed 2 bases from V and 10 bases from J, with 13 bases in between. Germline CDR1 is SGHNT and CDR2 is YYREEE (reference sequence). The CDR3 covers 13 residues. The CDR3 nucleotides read TGTGCCAGCAGCTTTTCCGGGTCCTATATTCAGTACTTC. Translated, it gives CASSFSGSYIQYF.

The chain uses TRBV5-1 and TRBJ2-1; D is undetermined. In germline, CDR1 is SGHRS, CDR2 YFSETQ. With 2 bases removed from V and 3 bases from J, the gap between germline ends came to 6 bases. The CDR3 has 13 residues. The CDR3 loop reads CASSFQNYNEQFF. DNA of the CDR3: TGCGCCAGCAGCTTCCAAAACTACAATGAGCAGTTCTTC.

CDR3 coding DNA: TGCGCCAGCAGCCAACGGACAGGGGGTTCCTACGAGCAGTACGTC. Translated: CASSQRTGGSYEQYV. The rearrangement links TRBV4-1 to TRBJ2-7, with TRBD1 identical over 10 bases. CDR3 length: 15 amino acids. Germline V lookup: CDR1 MGHRA, CDR2 YSYEKL. The trim removed 2 bases at V and 1 base at J, leaving 2 bases unmatched.

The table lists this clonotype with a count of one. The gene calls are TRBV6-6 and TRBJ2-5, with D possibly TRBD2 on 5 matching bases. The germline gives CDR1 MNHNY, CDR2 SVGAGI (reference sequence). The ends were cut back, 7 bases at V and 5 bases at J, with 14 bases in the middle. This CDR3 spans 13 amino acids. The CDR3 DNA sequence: TGTGCCAGCACCCCTAGGGAGACCGAGACCCAGTACTTC. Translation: CASTPRETETQYF.

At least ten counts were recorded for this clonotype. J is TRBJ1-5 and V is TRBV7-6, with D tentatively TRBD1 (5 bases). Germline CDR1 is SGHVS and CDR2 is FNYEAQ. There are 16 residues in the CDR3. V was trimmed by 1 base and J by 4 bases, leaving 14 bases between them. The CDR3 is CASSLEAGGLNQPQHF. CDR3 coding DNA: TGTGCCAGCAGCTTAGAGGCGGGGGGATTGAATCAGCCCCAGCATTTT.

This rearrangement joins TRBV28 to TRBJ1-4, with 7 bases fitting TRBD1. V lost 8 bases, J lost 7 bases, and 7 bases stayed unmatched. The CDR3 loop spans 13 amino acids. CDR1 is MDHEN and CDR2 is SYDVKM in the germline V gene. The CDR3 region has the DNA TGTGCCAGCGGGTCAGGGGGACGTGAAAAACTGTTTTTT. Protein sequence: CASGSGGREKLFF.

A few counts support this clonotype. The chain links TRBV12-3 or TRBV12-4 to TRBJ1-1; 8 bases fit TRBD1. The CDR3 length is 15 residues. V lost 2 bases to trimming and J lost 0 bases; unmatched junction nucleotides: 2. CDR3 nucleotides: TGTGCCAGCAGTTTAAGACAGGGGTTGAACACTGAAGCTTTCTTT. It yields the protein CASSLRQGLNTEAFF.

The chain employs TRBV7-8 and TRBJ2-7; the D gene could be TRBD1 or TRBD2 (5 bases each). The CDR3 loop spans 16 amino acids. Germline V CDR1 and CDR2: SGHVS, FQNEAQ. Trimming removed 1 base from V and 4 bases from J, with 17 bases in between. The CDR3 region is CASSLGWDGGRYEQYF. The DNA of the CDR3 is TGTGCCAGCAGCTTAGGCTGGGACGGAGGTAGGTACGAGCAGTACTTC.

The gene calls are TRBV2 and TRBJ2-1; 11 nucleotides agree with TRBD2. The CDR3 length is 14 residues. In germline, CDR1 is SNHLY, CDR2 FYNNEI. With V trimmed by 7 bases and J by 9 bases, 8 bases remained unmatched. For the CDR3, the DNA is TGTGCCAGCACTAGACTAGCGGGAAGGGTTGAGCAGTTCTTC. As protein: CASTRLAGRVEQFF.

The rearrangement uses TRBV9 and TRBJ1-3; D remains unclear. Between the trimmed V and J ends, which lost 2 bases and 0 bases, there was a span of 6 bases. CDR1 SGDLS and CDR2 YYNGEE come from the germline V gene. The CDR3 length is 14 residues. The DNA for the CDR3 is TGTGCCAGCAGCGTGACGGACTCTGGAAACACCATATATTTT. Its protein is CASSVTDSGNTIYF.

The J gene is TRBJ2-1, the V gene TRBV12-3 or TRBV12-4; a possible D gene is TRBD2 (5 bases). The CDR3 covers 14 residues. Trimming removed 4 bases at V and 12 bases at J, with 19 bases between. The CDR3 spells CASSSHHVAYWQFF. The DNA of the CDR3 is TGTGCCAGCAGTTCCCACCACGTAGCGTATTGGCAGTTCTTC.

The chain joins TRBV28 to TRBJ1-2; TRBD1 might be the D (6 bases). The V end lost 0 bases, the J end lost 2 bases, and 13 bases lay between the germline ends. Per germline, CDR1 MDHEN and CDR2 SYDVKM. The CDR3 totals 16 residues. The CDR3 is CASSLWGRGGNYGYTF. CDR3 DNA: TGTGCCAGCAGTTTATGGGGTAGGGGGGGCAACTATGGCTACACCTTC.

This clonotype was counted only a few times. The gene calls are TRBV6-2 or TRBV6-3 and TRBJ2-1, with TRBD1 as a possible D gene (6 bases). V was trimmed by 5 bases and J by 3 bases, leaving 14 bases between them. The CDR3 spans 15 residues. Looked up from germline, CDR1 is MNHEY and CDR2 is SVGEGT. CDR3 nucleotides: TGTGCCAGCAGTCTTTTAGGGACATTCTACAATGAGCAGTTCTTC. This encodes CASSLLGTFYNEQFF.

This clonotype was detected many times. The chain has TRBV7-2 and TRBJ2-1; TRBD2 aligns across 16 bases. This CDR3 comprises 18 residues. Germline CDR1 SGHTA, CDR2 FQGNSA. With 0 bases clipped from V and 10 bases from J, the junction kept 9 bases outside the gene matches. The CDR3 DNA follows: TGTGCCAGCAGCTTAGCCCCGGGACTAGCGGGAGGGTTTTACGAGCAGTTCTTC. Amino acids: CASSLAPGLAGGFYEQFF.

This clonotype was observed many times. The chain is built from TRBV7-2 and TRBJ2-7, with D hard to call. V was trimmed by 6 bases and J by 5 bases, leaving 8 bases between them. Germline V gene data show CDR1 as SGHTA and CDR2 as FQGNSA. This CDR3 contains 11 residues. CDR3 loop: CASRKTHEQYF. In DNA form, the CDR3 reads TGTGCCAGCAGGAAAACCCACGAGCAGTACTTC.

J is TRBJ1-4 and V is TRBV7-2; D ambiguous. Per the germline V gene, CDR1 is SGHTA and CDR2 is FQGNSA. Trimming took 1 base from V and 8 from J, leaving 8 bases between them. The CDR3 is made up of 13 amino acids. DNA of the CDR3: TGTGCCAGCAGCTTAGGCCGGAGCGAAAAACTGTTTTTT. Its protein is CASSLGRSEKLFF.

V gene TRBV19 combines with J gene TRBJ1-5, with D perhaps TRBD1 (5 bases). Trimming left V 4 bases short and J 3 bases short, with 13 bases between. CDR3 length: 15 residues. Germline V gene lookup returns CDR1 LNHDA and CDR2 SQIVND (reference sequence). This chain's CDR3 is CASSKPDKVNQPQHF. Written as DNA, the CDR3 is TGTGCCAGTAGTAAACCGGACAAAGTCAATCAGCCCCAGCATTTT.

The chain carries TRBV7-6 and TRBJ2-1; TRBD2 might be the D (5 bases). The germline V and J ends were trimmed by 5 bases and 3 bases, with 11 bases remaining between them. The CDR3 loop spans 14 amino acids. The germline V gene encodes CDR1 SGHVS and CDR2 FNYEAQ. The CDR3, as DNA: TGTGCCAGCAGCCGCTCCGAGGGCTACAATGAGCAGTTCTTC. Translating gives CASSRSEGYNEQFF.